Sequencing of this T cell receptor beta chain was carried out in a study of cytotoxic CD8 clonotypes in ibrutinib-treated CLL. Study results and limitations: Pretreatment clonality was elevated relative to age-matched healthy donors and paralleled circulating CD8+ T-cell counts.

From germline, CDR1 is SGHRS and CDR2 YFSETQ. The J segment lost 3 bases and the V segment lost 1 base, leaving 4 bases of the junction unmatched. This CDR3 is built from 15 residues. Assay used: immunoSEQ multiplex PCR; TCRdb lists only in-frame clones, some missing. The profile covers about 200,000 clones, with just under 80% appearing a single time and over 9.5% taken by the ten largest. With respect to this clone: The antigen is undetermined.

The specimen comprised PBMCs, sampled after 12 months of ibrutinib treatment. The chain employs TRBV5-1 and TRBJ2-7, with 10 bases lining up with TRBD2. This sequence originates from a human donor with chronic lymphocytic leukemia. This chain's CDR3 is CASSLTSGGDYEQYF. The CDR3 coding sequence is TGCGCCAGCAGCTTGACCAGCGGGGGGGACTACGAGCAGTACTTC.